These T cell receptor beta chains were read from a single sample in a study of naive and memory T cell subsets. A single record per CDR3 protein comes from TCRdb applying MiXCR to the UMI-ligation and nested PCR reads. The profile shows tens of thousands of distinct CDR3 sequences, around 13% of them singletons. Sequenced sample: central memory CD4+ T cells from blood. Receptor source: a human donor in good health. The CDR3 runs from the conserved cysteine through the conserved F or W. Fields, in order: D gene, clone size, J gene, V gene, CDR3 DNA, CDR3 protein. A D gene is named only where the DNA matches it firmly. Clone size is given for some rows only: seen once, a few or many times, or a class if the clone is expanded.

D: .
size: many
J: TRBJ1-5
V: TRBV6-5
DNA: TGTGCCAGCAGTGCTGGCAGGGGCAATAATCAGCCCCAGCATTTT
CDR3: CASSAGRGNNQPQHF

D: .
size: .
J: TRBJ1-4
V: TRBV7-8
DNA: TGTGCCAGCAGCGCAACCAGCCAGGGATTTCGCGAAAAACTGTTTTTT
CDR3: CASSATSQGFREKLFF

D: .
size: .
J: TRBJ1-6
V: TRBV5-6
DNA: TGTGCCAGCATTCGCGACGGGTATAATTCACCCCTCCACTTT
CDR3: CASIRDGYNSPLHF

D: .
size: .
J: TRBJ2-7
V: TRBV6-1
DNA: TGTGCCAGCACCTGGACAGGGAGGGACGAGCAGTACTTC
CDR3: CASTWTGRDEQYF

D: .
size: few
J: TRBJ2-2
V: TRBV28
DNA: TGTGCCAGCAGTTTATTGTCCGGGGAGCTGTTTTTT
CDR3: CASSLLSGELFF

D: TRBD2
size: .
J: TRBJ2-3
V: TRBV6-1
DNA: TGTGCCAGCATACGGCGGGAGAGCACAGATACGCAGTATTTT
CDR3: CASIRRESTDTQYF

D: TRBD1
size: .
J: TRBJ1-2
V: TRBV28
DNA: TGTGCCAGCAGCACCCAGGGGGCCGGCTATGGCTACACCTTC
CDR3: CASSTQGAGYGYTF

D: .
size: .
J: TRBJ2-2
V: TRBV3-1
DNA: TGTGCCAGCAGCCTCCCTAGTACCTTGAACACCGGGGAGCTGTTTTTT
CDR3: CASSLPSTLNTGELFF

D: TRBD1
size: many
J: TRBJ2-1
V: TRBV24-1
DNA: TGTGCCACCAGTGATTTGGCCAGGGGGCCTTACAATGAGCAGTTCTTC
CDR3: CATSDLARGPYNEQFF

D: .
size: few
J: TRBJ1-5
V: TRBV15
DNA: TGTGCCACCAGCTCCGCGGGGGGAAATAGCAATCAGCCCCAGCATTTT
CDR3: CATSSAGGNSNQPQHF

D: TRBD2
size: .
J: TRBJ2-3
V: TRBV6-2/TRBV6-3
DNA: TGTGCCAGCAGTCTACGGACTAGCGGGAGGACAGATACGCAGTATTTT
CDR3: CASSLRTSGRTDTQYF

D: TRBD2
size: .
J: TRBJ2-4
V: TRBV20-1
DNA: TGCAGTGCTAGAGATCGGTTGGATAGCGGGAACGTCATTCAGTACTTC
CDR3: CSARDRLDSGNVIQYF

D: .
size: .
J: TRBJ2-3
V: TRBV20-1
DNA: TGCAGTGCAAACCCGGCCCTGGACAGCACAGATACGCAGTATTTT
CDR3: CSANPALDSTDTQYF

D: .
size: few
J: TRBJ2-5
V: TRBV29-1
DNA: TGCAGCGTAGCTAAACCGGGCCAAACGGAGACCCAGTACTTC
CDR3: CSVAKPGQTETQYF

D: .
size: .
J: TRBJ2-1
V: TRBV2
DNA: TGTGCCAGCAGTTTTAGCGTCTACAATGAGCAGTTCTTC
CDR3: CASSFSVYNEQFF

D: .
size: .
J: TRBJ2-6
V: TRBV6-2/TRBV6-3
DNA: TGTGCCAGCACACTAGCTGCCTCTGGGGCCAACGTCCTGACTTTC
CDR3: CASTLAASGANVLTF

D: TRBD2
size: few
J: TRBJ2-1
V: TRBV3-1
DNA: TGTGCCAGCAGCCACGTTGGACTAGCCCCTCGAGGTGAGCAGTTCTTC
CDR3: CASSHVGLAPRGEQFF

D: .
size: many
J: TRBJ1-2
V: TRBV29-1
DNA: TGCAGCGTTGGCTCAGGGAACTATGGCTACACCTTC
CDR3: CSVGSGNYGYTF

D: .
size: few
J: TRBJ1-2
V: TRBV12-3/TRBV12-4
DNA: TGTGCCAGCACCCGGGACCCCTGTTTTCTATATGGCTACACCTTC
CDR3: CASTRDPCFLYGYTF

D: .
size: .
J: TRBJ1-5
V: TRBV11-2
DNA: TGTGCCAGCAGCTCACTACAGGGTCTTGGGCAGCCCCAGCATTTT
CDR3: CASSSLQGLGQPQHF

D: TRBD1
size: .
J: TRBJ1-4
V: TRBV20-1
DNA: TGCAGCGCAAAACCGGGACAGGGTGACGAAAAACTGTTTTTT
CDR3: CSAKPGQGDEKLFF

D: .
size: many
J: TRBJ2-7
V: TRBV7-2
DNA: TGTGCCAGCAGCCCAAGGGGAGCGAATAAAGGGGAGCAGTACTTC
CDR3: CASSPRGANKGEQYF

D: .
size: .
J: TRBJ2-3
V: TRBV6-4
DNA: TGTGCCAGCAGTCCTACTCTCTCCACAGATACGCAGTATTTT
CDR3: CASSPTLSTDTQYF

D: .
size: .
J: TRBJ2-7
V: TRBV5-6
DNA: TGTGCCAGCAGCTGGAGGGGGTCAGAGAATTACGAGCAGTACTTC
CDR3: CASSWRGSENYEQYF

D: .
size: .
J: TRBJ1-2
V: TRBV12-3/TRBV12-4
DNA: TGTGCCAGCAGTTTAGCAGGACAGTCAAGGGCCGGCTACACCTTC
CDR3: CASSLAGQSRAGYTF

D: .
size: few
J: TRBJ1-1
V: TRBV3-1
DNA: TGTGCCAGCAGCCAAGATATCACGGTGAACACTGAAGCTTTCTTT
CDR3: CASSQDITVNTEAFF

D: .
size: .
J: TRBJ2-1
V: TRBV10-2
DNA: TGCGCCAGCCGCCTTGAGGGGGGGGGCTACAATGAGCAGTTCTTC
CDR3: CASRLEGGGYNEQFF

D: TRBD2
size: .
J: TRBJ2-2
V: TRBV6-5
DNA: TGTGCCAGCAGCTCCGGGGGACTAGCGGGAGATGCCGGGGAGCTGTTTTTT
CDR3: CASSSGGLAGDAGELFF

D: TRBD1
size: few
J: TRBJ2-3
V: TRBV29-1
DNA: TGCAGCGTTGACAGGGGGTCGGCTAGCACAGATACGCAGTATTTT
CDR3: CSVDRGSASTDTQYF

D: .
size: .
J: TRBJ1-2
V: TRBV7-9
DNA: TGTGCCAGCAGCTTAGGTCACAGCCAGAACTATGGCTACACCTTC
CDR3: CASSLGHSQNYGYTF

D: TRBD1
size: few
J: TRBJ2-7
V: TRBV6-2/TRBV6-3
DNA: TGTGCCAGCAGTTACTGGCAGGGGGCCCGCTACGAGCAGTACTTC
CDR3: CASSYWQGARYEQYF

D: .
size: few
J: TRBJ2-2
V: TRBV30
DNA: TGTGCCTGGAACCCGAACACCGGGGAGCTGTTTTTT
CDR3: CAWNPNTGELFF

D: TRBD1
size: many
J: TRBJ2-3
V: TRBV3-1
DNA: TGTGCCAGCAGGACAGGGGTTCGGGATACGCAGTATTTT
CDR3: CASRTGVRDTQYF

D: .
size: many
J: TRBJ1-6
V: TRBV2
DNA: TGTGCCAGCTTTCACCGCAGGGCCGCGGGTTCACCCCTCCACTTT
CDR3: CASFHRRAAGSPLHF

D: .
size: .
J: TRBJ2-7
V: TRBV3-1
DNA: TGTGCCAGCAGCCAAGCGGCTAGCGACTCCTACGAGCAGTACTTC
CDR3: CASSQAASDSYEQYF